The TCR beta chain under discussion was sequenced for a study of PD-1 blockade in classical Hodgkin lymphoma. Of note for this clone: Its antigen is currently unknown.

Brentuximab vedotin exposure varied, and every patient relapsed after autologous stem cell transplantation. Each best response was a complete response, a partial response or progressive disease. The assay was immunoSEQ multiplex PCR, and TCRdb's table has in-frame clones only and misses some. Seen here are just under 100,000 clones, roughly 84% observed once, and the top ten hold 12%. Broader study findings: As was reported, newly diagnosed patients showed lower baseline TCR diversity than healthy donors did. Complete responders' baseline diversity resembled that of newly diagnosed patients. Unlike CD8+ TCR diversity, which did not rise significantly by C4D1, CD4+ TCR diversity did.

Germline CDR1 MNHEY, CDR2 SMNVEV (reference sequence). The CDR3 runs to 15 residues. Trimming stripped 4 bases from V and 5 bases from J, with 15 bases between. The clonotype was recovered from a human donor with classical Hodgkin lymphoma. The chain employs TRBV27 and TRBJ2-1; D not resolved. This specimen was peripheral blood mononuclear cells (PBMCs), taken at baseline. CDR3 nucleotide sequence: TGTGCCAGCAGTTCCAACCTTGGTTTACACAATGAGCAGTTCTTC. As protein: CASSSNLGLHNEQFF.